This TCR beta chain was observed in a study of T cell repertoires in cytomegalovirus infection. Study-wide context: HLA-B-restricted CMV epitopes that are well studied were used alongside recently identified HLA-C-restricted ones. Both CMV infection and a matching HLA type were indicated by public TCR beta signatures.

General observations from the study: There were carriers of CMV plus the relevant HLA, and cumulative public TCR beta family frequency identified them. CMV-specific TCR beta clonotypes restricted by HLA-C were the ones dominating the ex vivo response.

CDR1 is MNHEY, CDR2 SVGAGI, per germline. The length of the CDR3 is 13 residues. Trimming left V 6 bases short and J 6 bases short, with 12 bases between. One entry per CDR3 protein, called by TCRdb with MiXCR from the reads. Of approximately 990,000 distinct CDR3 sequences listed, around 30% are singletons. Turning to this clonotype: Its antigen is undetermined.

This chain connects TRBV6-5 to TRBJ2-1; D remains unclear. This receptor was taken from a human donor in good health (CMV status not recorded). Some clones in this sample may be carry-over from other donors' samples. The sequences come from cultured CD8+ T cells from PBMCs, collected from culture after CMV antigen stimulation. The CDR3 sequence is CASSLLGSNEQFF. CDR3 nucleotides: TGTGCCAGCAGCCTACTCGGGTCCAATGAGCAGTTCTTC.